This T cell receptor beta chain was found in a study of OX40 agonist ivuxolimab in advanced cancers. Overall study: Across the patients, intravenous ivuxolimab was delivered every 2 weeks at 0.01 to 10 mg/kg. Notes on the study in general: Clones of CD4+ and CD8+ blood T cells grew by week 6 at doses of 0.1 to 3.0 mg/kg. Patients with a partial response at 0.1-3.0 mg/kg had among the lowest clonal expansion.

Enrollment shut out patients with autoimmune disease history or systemic immunosuppression. Germline CDR1 MDHEN, CDR2 SYDVKM. V gave up 6 bases and J gave up 11 bases, with 14 bases separating them. The CDR3 spans 13 residues. As regards this clone: Antigen: not known.

Measured with immunoSEQ multiplex PCR; TCRdb has only the in-frame clones, and not every one. The sample has approximately 89,000 clones, roughly 90% seen once; the top ten hold under 3%. V usage is TRBV28 and J usage is TRBJ1-6, with a weak D call TRBD1 (5 bases). The TCR was taken from an adult with an advanced solid tumor such as melanoma, head and neck, liver or kidney cancer. The specimen was CD4+ or CD8+ T cells sorted from blood, collected in a trial of the OX40 agonist ivuxolimab. CDR3 region: CASSPPAGPPLHF. The CDR3 DNA follows: TGTGCCAGCAGCCCCCCTGCGGGACCACCCCTCCACTTT.